A single T cell receptor beta chain is shown here with its context. Indicated treatment: around 19 received Ad26.COV2.S at low or high dose, single or two shots; roughly five received placebo; per-sample allocation not given. Samples analyzed were those drawn on day 63 after the first vaccine or placebo injection. The data derive from a study of Ad26.COV2.S vaccination and SARS-CoV-2 variants. The CDR3 covers 14 residues. The germline gives CDR1 LNHNV, CDR2 YYDKDF (reference sequence). Trimming at V came to 0 bases and at J to 7 bases, leaving 4 bases not matched to a gene. Only in-frame clones appear in the TCRdb table, and some are missing; sequencing was by immunoSEQ multiplex PCR. The sample has 380,000 or so clones; about 86% are singletons.

The clonotype comes from a person between 18 and 65 years old who received the Ad26.COV2.S COVID-19 vaccine or a placebo. The sequencing here drew on peripheral blood, taken in a trial of Ad26.COV2.S vaccine versus placebo. This sequence joins TRBV15 and TRBJ2-7; 9 nucleotides match TRBD1. This chain's CDR3 is CATSREQGAEEQYF. In nucleotides, the CDR3 is TGTGCCACCAGCAGAGAACAGGGGGCGGAAGAGCAGTACTTC. Looking up the rest from reference TRBV15 and TRBJ2-7 gives the full variable domain: DAMVIQNPRYQVTQFGKPVTLSCSQTLNHNVMYWYQQKSSQAPKLLFHYYDKDFNNEADTPDNFQSRRPNTSFCFLDIRSPGLGDTAMYLCATSREQGAEEQYFGPGTRLTVT.